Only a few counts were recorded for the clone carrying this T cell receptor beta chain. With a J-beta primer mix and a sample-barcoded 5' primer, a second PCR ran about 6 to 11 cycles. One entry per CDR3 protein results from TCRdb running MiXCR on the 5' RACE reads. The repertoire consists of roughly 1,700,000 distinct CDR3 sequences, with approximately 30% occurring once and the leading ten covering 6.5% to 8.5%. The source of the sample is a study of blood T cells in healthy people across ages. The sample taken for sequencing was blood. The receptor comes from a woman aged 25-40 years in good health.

The CDR3 nucleotides read TGTGCCAGCTCACCGAGTCCGCAGGGAGAGACCCAGTACTTC. Its translation is CASSPSPQGETQYF. The chain has TRBV18 and TRBJ2-5; maybe TRBD1 (5 bases). Germline V gene sequence: CDR1 KGHSH, CDR2 LQKENI. V was trimmed by 3 bases and J by 4 bases, leaving 12 bases between them. The CDR3 consists of 14 residues.